This TCR beta chain was captured by sequencing in a study of PD-L1 blockade in urothelial cancer. For the study at large: T cells were recovered from blood samples at a median of around 140,000. Study-wide results and caveats: Enhanced expansion of tumor-associated blood clones at 3 weeks characterized durable-benefit patients.

The investigators introduced synthetic TCR analog templates into each PCR as spikes. Produced via immunoSEQ multiplex PCR; TCRdb's table is partial and in-frame only. This table holds about 40,000 clones, 75% to 90% found once. Germline loops: CDR1 LNHDA, CDR2 SQIVND (reference sequence). The CDR3 is made up of 15 amino acids. The germline V and J ends were trimmed by 4 bases and 0 bases, with 13 bases remaining between them. In the case of this clone: Its antigen is still unknown.

Time point given: peripheral blood 6 weeks after treatment start. This sequence was found in a man in his forties with urothelial cancer. Material: PBMCs, obtained around atezolizumab (anti-PD-L1) treatment. This rearrangement joins TRBV19 to TRBJ2-7; D is uncertain. CDR3 amino acids: CASSKRTAASYEQYF. The CDR3 region has the DNA TGTGCCAGTAGTAAGAGAACAGCAGCCTCCTACGAGCAGTACTTC.